These 8 T cell receptor beta chains were sequenced from one sample in a study of technical replicates of blood from several donors. Here immunoSEQ multiplex PCR was the method, and the copy in TCRdb shows in-frame clones only, minus some. The table shows 12,000 to 15,000 clones, with less than 90% occurring only once. Sequenced: PBMCs. These receptors came from a human donor in good health.

The V and J genes are TRBV18 and TRBJ2-1; TRBD1 matches 9 bases. From germline, CDR1 is KGHSH and CDR2 LQKENI. The CDR3 sequence is 14 residues long. Unmatched junction bases numbered 4, after V lost 3 bases and J lost 7 bases. DNA of the CDR3: TGTGCCAGCTCACCCGGACAGGGGAGGAATGAGCAGTTCTTC. This sequence encodes CASSPGQGRNEQFF.

The genes are TRBV11-2 and TRBJ2-6; possibly TRBD1 for D (6 bases). The V end lost 4 bases, the J end lost 2 bases, and 15 bases lay between the germline ends. The CDR3 covers 17 residues. CDR1 and CDR2 (germline): SGHAT, FQNNGV. The CDR3, as DNA: TGTGCCAGCAGCTCACCTGACAGGCGCGCTGGGGCCAACGTCCTGACTTTC. Amino acids: CASSSPDRRAGANVLTF. Supplemented by reference TRBV11-2 and TRBJ2-6, the full variable domain reads EAGVAQSPRYKIIEKRQSVAFWCNPISGHATLYWYQQILGQGPKLLIQFQNNGVVDDSQLPKDRFSAERLKGVDSTLKIQPAKLEDSAVYLCASSSPDRRAGANVLTFGAGSRLTVL.

The CDR3 region has the DNA TGTGCCAGCAGTTTATCTGTCAACTATGGCTACACCTTC. This gives the protein CASSLSVNYGYTF. The chain recombines TRBV28 with TRBJ1-2; D not certain. CDR3 length: 13 amino acids. Germline loops: CDR1 MDHEN, CDR2 SYDVKM. Trimming removed 1 base from V and 2 bases from J, with 5 bases in between.

J is TRBJ2-7 and V is TRBV6-1; 8 bases agree with TRBD1. Germline trimming cut 2 bases from V and 3 bases from J; bases unmatched to any gene: 6. Germline loops: CDR1 MNHNS, CDR2 SASEGT. This CDR3 is built from 15 residues. In nucleotides, the CDR3 is TGTGCCAGCAGTGAAACGTTAGGGACAGGCTACGAGCAGTACTTC. Its translation: CASSETLGTGYEQYF.

The chain employs TRBV4-1 and TRBJ1-5; 7 bases align to TRBD1. The CDR3 consists of 16 residues. The germline gives CDR1 MGHRA, CDR2 YSYEKL. The ends lost 0 bases at V and 0 bases at J; junction bases unmatched: 2. The CDR3 DNA is TGCGCCAGCAGCCAAGAGGGACAGTATAGCAATCAGCCCCAGCATTTT. Encoded protein: CASSQEGQYSNQPQHF.

This clone has more than one count but fewer than ten. The chain links TRBV28 to TRBJ1-1; the D gene is possibly TRBD1 (6 bases). Trimming left V 4 bases short and J 10 bases short, with 13 bases between. The CDR3 spans 12 residues. Germline V gene data show CDR1 as MDHEN and CDR2 as SYDVKM. The CDR3 region has the DNA TGTGCCAGCAGTTGGGACAAAAAGGCAGCTTTCTTT. Translation gives CASSWDKKAAFF.

This sequence joins TRBV2 and TRBJ2-7; perhaps TRBD1 as D (6 bases). The ends were cut back, 9 bases at V and 1 base at J, with 22 bases in the middle. The CDR3 runs 16 residues. CDR1 is SNHLY and CDR2 is FYNNEI in the germline V gene. CDR3 amino acids: CASEVGGLGGSYEQYF. CDR3 nucleotide sequence: TGTGCCAGTGAGGTTGGAGGTTTAGGGGGATCCTACGAGCAGTACTTC.

The rearrangement joins TRBV18 to TRBJ2-4, with 7 bases matching TRBD2. Germline V gives CDR1 KGHSH, CDR2 LQKENI. This CDR3 is 15 amino acids long. V dropped 2 bases and J dropped 6; count of bases not matched to a gene: 7. The CDR3 coding sequence is TGTGCCAGCTCACCAGTTGCTAGCGGTCTAAACATTCAGTACTTC. This gives the protein CASSPVASGLNIQYF.